This T cell receptor (beta chain) was recorded in a study of cytomegalovirus exposure and HLA in healthy donors. Study findings and constraints: Usually a TCR sequence was rare, but some public TCRs were found in many donors. Later analysis indicated greater clonal expansion among HLA-associated TCR beta chains than among equally common other chains. A list of more than 150 TCR beta chains associated with cytomegalovirus was given. In a later analysis, at a false discovery rate of 0.05, approximately 15,000 TCR beta sequences matched HLA alleles.

In the PCR, 60 Vbeta and 13 Jbeta primers were used. TCRdb's copy holds only in-frame clones and misses some; the assay was immunoSEQ multiplex PCR. The sample lists approximately 150,000 clones, roughly 80% occurring once. With respect to this clone: Its antigen is as yet unknown.

CDR3 length: 14 amino acids. The ends were cut back, 4 bases at V and 6 bases at J, with 16 bases in the middle. CDR1 is SGHDT, CDR2 YYEEEE, per germline. Input material: PBMCs. This clonotype was sampled from a man under 40 in good health and CMV-seronegative. V gene TRBV5-6 combines with J gene TRBJ1-1; no clear D. The CDR3, as DNA: TGTGCCAGCAGCGTTTCACGGGTATGGTCTGAAGCTTTCTTT. Its translation: CASSVSRVWSEAFF.